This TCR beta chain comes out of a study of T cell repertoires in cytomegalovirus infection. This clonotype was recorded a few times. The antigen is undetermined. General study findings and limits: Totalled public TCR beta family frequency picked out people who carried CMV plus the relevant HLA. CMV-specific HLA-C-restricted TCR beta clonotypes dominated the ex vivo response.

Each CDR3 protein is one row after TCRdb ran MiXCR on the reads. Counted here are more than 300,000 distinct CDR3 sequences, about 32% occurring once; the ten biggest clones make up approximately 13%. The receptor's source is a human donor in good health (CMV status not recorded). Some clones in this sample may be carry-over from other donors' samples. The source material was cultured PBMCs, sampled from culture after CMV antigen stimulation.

The CDR3 protein is CSARSQGMVVFTEAFF. Here the CDR3 DNA reads TGCAGTGCTAGATCACAGGGGATGGTTGTATTCACTGAAGCTTTCTTT. The chain uses TRBV20-1 and TRBJ1-1; 7 positions agree with TRBD1. J gave up 4 bases and V 2 bases, and 13 bases lay outside the gene matches. This CDR3 has 16 residues. The germline V gene encodes CDR1 DFQATT and CDR2 SNEGSKA (reference sequence).